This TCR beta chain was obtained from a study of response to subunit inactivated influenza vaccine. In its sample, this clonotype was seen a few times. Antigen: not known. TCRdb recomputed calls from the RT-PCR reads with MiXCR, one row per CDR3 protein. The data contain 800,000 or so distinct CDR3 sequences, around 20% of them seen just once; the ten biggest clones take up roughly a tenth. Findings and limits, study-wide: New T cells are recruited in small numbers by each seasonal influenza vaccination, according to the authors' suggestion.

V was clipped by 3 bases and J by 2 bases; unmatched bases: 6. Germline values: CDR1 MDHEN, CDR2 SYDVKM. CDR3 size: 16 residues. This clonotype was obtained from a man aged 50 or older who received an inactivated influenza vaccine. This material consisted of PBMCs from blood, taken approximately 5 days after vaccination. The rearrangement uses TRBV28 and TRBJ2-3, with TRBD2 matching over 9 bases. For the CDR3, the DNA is TGTGCCAGCAGTTTCCTAGCGGGGAGCCTCACAGATACGCAGTATTTT. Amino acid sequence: CASSFLAGSLTDTQYF.